Only a few counts were recorded for the clone carrying this T cell receptor beta chain. The CDR3 covers 15 residues. V was shortened by 7 bases and J by 6 bases, with 18 bases between the two germline ends. Germline loops: CDR1 MDHEN, CDR2 SYDVKM. Using immunoSEQ multiplex PCR, the repertoire was profiled, and TCRdb retains in-frame clones only, with some absent. The sample has 110,000 to 150,000 clones; 75% to 90% are singletons. The sample comes from a study of blood T cell repertoires in COVID-19. Study in general: Acute-phase and convalescent COVID-19 samples originated in the United States, Italy and Spain.

Source material: peripheral blood. This chain joins TRBV28 and TRBJ1-4, with D possibly TRBD1 on 5 matching bases. This clonotype was obtained from a woman aged 45 to 65 with acute or convalescent COVID-19. The CDR3 reads CASTLQPWGDEKLFF. As DNA, the CDR3 is TGTGCCAGCACCCTCCAACCCTGGGGGGATGAAAAACTGTTTTTT.